A single sample gave rise to the 2 T cell receptor beta chains below, sequenced in a study of blood T cell repertoires in COVID-19. The table came from immunoSEQ multiplex PCR; TCRdb's copy has only in-frame clones and leaves some out. The sample includes about 310,000 clones, roughly 87% of them seen just once. Specimen: peripheral blood. These receptors originate from a man in his fifties or sixties with active or convalescent COVID-19.

The rearrangement links TRBV5-1 to TRBJ1-5; D may be TRBD1 (6 bases). The length of the CDR3 is 15 residues. V was pared by 0 bases and J by 5 bases, with 12 bases between. Looked up from germline, CDR1 is SGHRS and CDR2 is YFSETQ. The CDR3 here is CASSLDSGADQPQHF. In nucleotides, the CDR3 is TGCGCCAGCAGCTTGGATTCAGGGGCGGATCAGCCCCAGCATTTT.

This clone showed up just once. The chain is built from TRBV15 and TRBJ2-7, with TRBD1 matching over 8 bases. The CDR3 has 13 amino acids. Germline loops: CDR1 LNHNV, CDR2 YYDKDF (reference sequence). The J segment lost 5 bases and the V segment lost 5 bases, leaving 5 bases of the junction unmatched. The CDR3 sequence is CATSRDRSHEQYF. The CDR3 coding sequence is TGTGCCACCAGCCGGGACAGGTCCCACGAGCAGTACTTC.